This T cell receptor (beta chain) is drawn from a study of shared clonotypes between healthy human individuals. Study findings and constraints: As a rule, naive subsets had a larger estimated richness than memory subsets.

Concerning this clone: Its antigen is not identified.

V was trimmed by 2 bases and J by 2 bases, leaving 13 bases between them. CDR3 length: 16 residues. CDR1 SGHVS and CDR2 FNYEAQ come from the germline V gene. Execution of the assay was at deep level. The material for each subset, its genomic DNA, was split evenly across several immunoSEQ plates. Sorted-subset replicate PCR reactions were performed with approximately 200 ng DNA, corresponding to roughly 27,000 T cell genomes. The repertoire was sequenced with immunoSEQ multiplex PCR; TCRdb's copy has only in-frame clones and lacks some. The sample includes around 2.5 million clones, 93% of them seen just once.

The origin of this receptor is a man aged 18 to 30 in good health. Some clones in this sample may be carry-over from other donors' samples. The sequencing sample was made of naive CD4+ T cells from PBMCs. Subset in this sample: CD45RA+ positively selected. The chain carries TRBV7-6 and TRBJ1-3; D possibly corresponds to TRBD1 (5 bases). Written as DNA, the CDR3 is TGTGCCAGCAGCTTAATCTCGGGGGGGACTGGAAACACCATATATTTT. It is translated as CASSLISGGTGNTIYF. Filled out from reference TRBV7-6 and TRBJ1-3, the complete variable domain reads GAGVSQSPRYKVTKRGQDVALRCDPISGHVSLYWYRQALGQGPEFLTYFNYEAQQDKSGLPNDRFSAERPEGSISTLTIQRTEQRDSAMYRCASSLISGGTGNTIYFGEGSWLTVV.